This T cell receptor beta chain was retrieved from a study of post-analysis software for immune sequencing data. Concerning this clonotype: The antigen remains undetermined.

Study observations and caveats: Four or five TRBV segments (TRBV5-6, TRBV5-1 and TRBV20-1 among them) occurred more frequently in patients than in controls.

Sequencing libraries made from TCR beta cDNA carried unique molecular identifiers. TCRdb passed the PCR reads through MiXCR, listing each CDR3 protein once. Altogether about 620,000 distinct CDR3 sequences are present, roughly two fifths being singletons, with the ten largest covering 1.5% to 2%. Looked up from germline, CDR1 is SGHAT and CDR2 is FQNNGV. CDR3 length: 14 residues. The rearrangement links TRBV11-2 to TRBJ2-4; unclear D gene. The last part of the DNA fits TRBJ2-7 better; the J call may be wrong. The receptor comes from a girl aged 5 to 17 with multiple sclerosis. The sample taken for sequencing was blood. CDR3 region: CASSLVLSAYEQYF. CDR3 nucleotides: TGTGCCAGCAGCTTAGTTCTCAGTGCGTACGAGCAGTACTTC.